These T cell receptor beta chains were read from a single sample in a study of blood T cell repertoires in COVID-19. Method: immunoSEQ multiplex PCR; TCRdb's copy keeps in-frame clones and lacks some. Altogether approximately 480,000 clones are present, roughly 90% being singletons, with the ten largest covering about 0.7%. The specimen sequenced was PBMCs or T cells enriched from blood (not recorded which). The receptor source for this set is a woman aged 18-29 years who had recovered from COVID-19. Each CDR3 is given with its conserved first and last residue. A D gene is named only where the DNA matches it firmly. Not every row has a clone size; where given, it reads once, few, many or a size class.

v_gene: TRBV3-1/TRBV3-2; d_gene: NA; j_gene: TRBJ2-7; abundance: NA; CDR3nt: TGTGCCAGCAGCTACGGTGCTCCATACGAGCAGTACTTC; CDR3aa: CASSYGAPYEQYF
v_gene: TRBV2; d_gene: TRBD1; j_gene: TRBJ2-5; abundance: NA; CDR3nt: TGTGCCAGCAGTGATTCCACAGGGGGCGAAGAGACCCAGTACTTC; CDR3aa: CASSDSTGGEETQYF
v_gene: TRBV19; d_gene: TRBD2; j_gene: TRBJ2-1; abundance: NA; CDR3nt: TGTGCCAGTAGTATTCCTAGCGGCCGAGATAATGAGCAGTTCTTC; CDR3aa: CASSIPSGRDNEQFF
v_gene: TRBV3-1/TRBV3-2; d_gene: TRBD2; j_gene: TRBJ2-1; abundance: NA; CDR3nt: TGTGCCAGCAGCCAAGATGTGGCGGGGGGGCCGACAAAACAGTTCTTC; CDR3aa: CASSQDVAGGPTKQFF
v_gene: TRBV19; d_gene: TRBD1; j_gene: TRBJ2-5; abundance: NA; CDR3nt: TGTGCCAGTAGTTTCGGACAGGGACAAGAGACCCAGTACTTC; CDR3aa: CASSFGQGQETQYF
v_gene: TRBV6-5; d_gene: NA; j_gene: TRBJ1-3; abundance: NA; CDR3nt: TGTGCCAGCAGTTCCCTTAGAGTCTCTGGAAACACCATATATTTT; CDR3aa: CASSSLRVSGNTIYF
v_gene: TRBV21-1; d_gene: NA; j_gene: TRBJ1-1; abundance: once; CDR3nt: TGTGCCAGCAGCAAAGGGAGCGCAGGGGGAGAGGAAGCTTTCTTT; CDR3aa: CASSKGSAGGEEAFF
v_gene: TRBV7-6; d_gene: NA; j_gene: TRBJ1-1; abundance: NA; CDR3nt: TGTGCCAGCAGCTTAGATCTGGACAGCCCGGGGAACACTGAAGCTTTCTTT; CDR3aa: CASSLDLDSPGNTEAFF
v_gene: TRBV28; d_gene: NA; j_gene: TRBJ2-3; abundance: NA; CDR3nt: TGTGCCAGCAGTTCCACCGGGGCAGATACGCAGTATTTT; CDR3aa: CASSSTGADTQYF
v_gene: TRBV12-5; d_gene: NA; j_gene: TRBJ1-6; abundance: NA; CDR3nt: TGTGCTAGTGGTTTGGTTGTGGGGGGCTCCTATAATTCACCCCTCCACTTT; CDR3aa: CASGLVVGGSYNSPLHF
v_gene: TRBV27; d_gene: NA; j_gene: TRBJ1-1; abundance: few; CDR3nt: TGTGCCAGCAGTGCCTCCGGGCCCCTTCCGGGGGCTTTCTTT; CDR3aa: CASSASGPLPGAFF
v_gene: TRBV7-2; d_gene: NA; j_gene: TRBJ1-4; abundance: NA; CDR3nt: TGTGCCAGCAGCGTCAGGGGTTTGGCTAATGAAAAACTGTTTTTT; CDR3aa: CASSVRGLANEKLFF
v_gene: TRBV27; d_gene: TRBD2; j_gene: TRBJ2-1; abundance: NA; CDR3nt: TGTGCCAGCAGTTCCGGGACTAGCGGCTACAATGAGCAGTTCTTC; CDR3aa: CASSSGTSGYNEQFF
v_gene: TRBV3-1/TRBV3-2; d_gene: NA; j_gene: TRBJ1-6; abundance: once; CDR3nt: TGTGCCAGCAGCCAACAATCCTATAATTCACCCCTCCACTTT; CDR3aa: CASSQQSYNSPLHF
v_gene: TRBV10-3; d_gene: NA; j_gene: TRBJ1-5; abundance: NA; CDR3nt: TGTGCCATCAGTGAATGGGGGGGACAGCCCCAGCATTTT; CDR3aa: CAISEWGGQPQHF
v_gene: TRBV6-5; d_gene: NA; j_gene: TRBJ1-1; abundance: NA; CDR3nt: TGTGCCAGCAGTTTACAGAGAAGGAACACTGAAGCTTTCTTT; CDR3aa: CASSLQRRNTEAFF
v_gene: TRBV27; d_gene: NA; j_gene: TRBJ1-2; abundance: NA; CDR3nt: TGTGCCAGCAGTTTACCATTACAGTATAACTATGGCTACACCTTC; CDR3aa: CASSLPLQYNYGYTF
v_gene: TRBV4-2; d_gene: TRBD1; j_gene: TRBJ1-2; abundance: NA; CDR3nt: TGTGCCAGCAGCCATGAAACAGGGGACTATGGCTACACCTTC; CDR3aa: CASSHETGDYGYTF
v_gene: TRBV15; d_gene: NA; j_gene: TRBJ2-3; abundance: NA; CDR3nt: TGTGCCACCAGCCCAGGGGAGACTAGCACAGATACGCAGTATTTT; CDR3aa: CATSPGETSTDTQYF
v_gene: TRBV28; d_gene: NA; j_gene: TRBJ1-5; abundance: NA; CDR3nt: TGTGCCAGCAGTCGTCCCCCCGATCAGCCCCAGCATTTT; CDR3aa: CASSRPPDQPQHF
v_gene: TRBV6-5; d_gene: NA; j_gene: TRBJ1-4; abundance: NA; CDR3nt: TGTGCCAGCATGTGGAGACAGTCAACTAATGAAAAACTGTTTTTT; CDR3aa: CASMWRQSTNEKLFF
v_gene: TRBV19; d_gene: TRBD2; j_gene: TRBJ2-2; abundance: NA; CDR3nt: TGTGCCAGTAGTCCCGGGACTAGCGGAAACGGGGAGCTGTTTTTT; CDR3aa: CASSPGTSGNGELFF
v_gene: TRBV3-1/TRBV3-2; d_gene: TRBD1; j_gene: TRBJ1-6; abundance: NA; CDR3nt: TGTGCCAGCGGACAGGGGACGCGGTCCTATAATTCACCCCTCCACTTT; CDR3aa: CASGQGTRSYNSPLHF
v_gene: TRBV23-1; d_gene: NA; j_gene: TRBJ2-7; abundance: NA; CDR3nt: TGCGCCAGCAGTCAATCGTCAGGGCGGAGCTCCTACGAGCAGTACTTC; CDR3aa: CASSQSSGRSSYEQYF
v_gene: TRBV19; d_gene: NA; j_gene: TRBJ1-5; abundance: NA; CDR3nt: TGTGCCAGTAGTACCCATAGGCGGGGAAGCAATCAGCCCCAGCATTTT; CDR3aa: CASSTHRRGSNQPQHF
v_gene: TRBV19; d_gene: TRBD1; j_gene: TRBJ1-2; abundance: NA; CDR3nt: TGTGCCAGTAGTCCACGGACAGGGAACTATGGCTACACCTTC; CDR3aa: CASSPRTGNYGYTF
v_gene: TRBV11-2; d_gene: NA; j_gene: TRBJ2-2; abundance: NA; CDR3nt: TGTGCCAGCAGCTTCTTCCAATATACTCCTAACACCGGGGAGCTGTTTTTT; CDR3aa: CASSFFQYTPNTGELFF
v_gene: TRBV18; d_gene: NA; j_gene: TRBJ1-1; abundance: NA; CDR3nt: TGTGCCAGCTCACCACCGGCGGGGGAGTACACTGAAGCTTTCTTT; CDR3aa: CASSPPAGEYTEAFF
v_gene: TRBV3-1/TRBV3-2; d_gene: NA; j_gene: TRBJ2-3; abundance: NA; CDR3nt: TGTGCCAGCAGCCAAGATACTTCCGGGTCTACGCAGTATTTT; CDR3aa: CASSQDTSGSTQYF
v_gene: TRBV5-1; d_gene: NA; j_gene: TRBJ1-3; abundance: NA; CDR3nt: TGCGCCAGCAGCTTGGGGCCAGATGGAAACACCATATATTTT; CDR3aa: CASSLGPDGNTIYF
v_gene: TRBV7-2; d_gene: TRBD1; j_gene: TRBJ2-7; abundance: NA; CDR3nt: TGTGCCAGCAGCCCGACAGGGGGGGTGTACGAGCAGTACTTC; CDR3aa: CASSPTGGVYEQYF
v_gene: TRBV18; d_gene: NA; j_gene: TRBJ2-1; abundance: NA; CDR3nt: TGTGCCAGCTCACCACCGCCCCCCGGGGACATTGAGCAGTTCTTC; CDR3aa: CASSPPPPGDIEQFF
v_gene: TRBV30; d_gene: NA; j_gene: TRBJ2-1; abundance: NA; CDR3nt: TGTGCCTGGCGATCCCTAGGCAATGAGCAGTTCTTC; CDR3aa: CAWRSLGNEQFF
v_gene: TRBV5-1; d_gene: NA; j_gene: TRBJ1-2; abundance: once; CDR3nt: TGCGCCAGCAGCACCGACAGCGATATTAACTATGGCTACACCTTC; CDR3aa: CASSTDSDINYGYTF
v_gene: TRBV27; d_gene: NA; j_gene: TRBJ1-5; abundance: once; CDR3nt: TGTGCCAGCAGTTGGGGGGGGGACGATTATCAGCCCCAGCATTTT; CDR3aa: CASSWGGDDYQPQHF
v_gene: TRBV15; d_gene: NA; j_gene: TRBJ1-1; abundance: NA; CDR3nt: TGTGCCACCAGCAGAGACGGGGGTAACACTGAAGCTTTCTTT; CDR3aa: CATSRDGGNTEAFF
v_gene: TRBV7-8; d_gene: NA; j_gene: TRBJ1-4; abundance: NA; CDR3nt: TGTGCCAGCAGCTTTGGCCAAAATGAAAAACTGTTTTTT; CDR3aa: CASSFGQNEKLFF
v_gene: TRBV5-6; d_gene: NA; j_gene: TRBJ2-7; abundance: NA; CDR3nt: TGTGCCAGCAGCTTCCGTACCTACGAGCAGTACTTC; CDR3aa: CASSFRTYEQYF
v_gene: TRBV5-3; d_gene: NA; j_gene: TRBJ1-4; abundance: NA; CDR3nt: TGTGCCAGAAGCTTTGGGGCGGGGTGCGGTGAAAAACTGTTTTTT; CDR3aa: CARSFGAGCGEKLFF
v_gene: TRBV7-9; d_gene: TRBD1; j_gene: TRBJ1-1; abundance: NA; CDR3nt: TGTGCCAGCAGCCGAGGGGACAGTGGGGGAACTGAAGCTTTCTTT; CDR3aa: CASSRGDSGGTEAFF
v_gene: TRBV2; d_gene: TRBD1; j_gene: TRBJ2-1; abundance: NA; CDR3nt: TGTGCCAGCAGTGAAAGGGCTAGGACAGGGATGAAACGGGATGAGCAGTTCTTC; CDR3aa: CASSERARTGMKRDEQFF
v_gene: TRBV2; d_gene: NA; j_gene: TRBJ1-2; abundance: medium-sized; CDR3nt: TGTGCCAGCCCGAGACGAGGGGGGGAGGGTTCGGATGGCTACACCTTC; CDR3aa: CASPRRGGEGSDGYTF
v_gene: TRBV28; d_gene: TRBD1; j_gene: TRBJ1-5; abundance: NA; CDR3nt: TGTGCCAGCAGTCCACTTCGACAGGGTCTTAATCAGCCCCAGCATTTT; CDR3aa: CASSPLRQGLNQPQHF